This T cell receptor beta chain originates from a study of cytomegalovirus exposure and HLA in healthy donors. Study-level background: The approximately 680 first-cohort repertoires and the approximately 110 validation repertoires shared the same platform, a later analysis reported. Study-level results: Specificity for CMV antigens was confirmed in vitro for a few of the CMV-associated chains. Reports indicated that the classifier achieved high specificity and sensitivity in diagnosing cytomegalovirus status.

This clone was seen only once. The antigen is not known. The repertoire was sequenced with immunoSEQ multiplex PCR; TCRdb's copy has only in-frame clones and lacks some. The sample lists about 160,000 clones; approximately 86% were seen once. Germline CDR1 and CDR2: SEHNR and FQNEAQ (reference sequence). The length of the CDR3 is 15 residues. The V end lost 1 base, the J end lost 2 bases, and 11 bases lay between the germline ends. Sequencing used PBMCs. The chain employs TRBV7-9 and TRBJ1-2, with D uncertain. This sequence originates from a woman aged 18-29 years in good health and CMV-seronegative. This CDR3 reads CASSLVMGGNYGYTF. DNA of the CDR3: TGTGCCAGCAGCTTAGTCATGGGAGGGAACTATGGCTACACCTTC.